A selection of T cell receptor beta chains follows, all from one sample in a study of blood T cell repertoires in COVID-19. The method was immunoSEQ multiplex PCR; TCRdb's version includes in-frame clones alone and lacks a portion of them. The sample lists over 250,000 clones; about 90% were seen once. The sequenced sample consisted of PBMCs or T cells enriched from blood (not recorded which). These receptor sequences come from a woman in her 30s who had recovered from COVID-19. CDR3s include the opening cysteine and the closing phenylalanine or tryptophan. The order of the fields is V gene, J gene, CDR3 length, D gene, clone size, CDR3 protein, CDR3 DNA. The D gene is left open where the match is weak. The size entry is marked missing in some rows and otherwise reads once, few, many or a size class.

v_gene: TRBV28
j_gene: TRBJ1-4
len: 15
d_gene: -
abundance: -
CDR3aa: CASRPGTETNEKLFF
CDR3nt: TGTGCCAGCAGACCCGGGACTGAGACTAATGAAAAACTGTTTTTT

v_gene: TRBV30
j_gene: TRBJ2-5
len: 13
d_gene: -
abundance: -
CDR3aa: CAWSVAVGETQYF
CDR3nt: TGTGCCTGGAGTGTTGCGGTGGGAGAGACCCAGTACTTC

v_gene: TRBV19
j_gene: TRBJ1-2
len: 16
d_gene: TRBD1
abundance: -
CDR3aa: CASRTLRDRGDYGYTF
CDR3nt: TGTGCCAGTAGAACACTAAGGGACAGGGGAGACTATGGCTACACCTTC

v_gene: TRBV27
j_gene: TRBJ2-3
len: 20
d_gene: TRBD1
abundance: -
CDR3aa: CASSLRQGKRSRLSTDTQYF
CDR3nt: TGTGCCAGCAGTTTACGACAGGGGAAGCGTAGTCGCCTTAGCACAGATACGCAGTATTTT

v_gene: TRBV19
j_gene: TRBJ1-1
len: 14
d_gene: TRBD1
abundance: -
CDR3aa: CASKTDRANTEAFF
CDR3nt: TGTGCCAGTAAAACGGACAGGGCGAACACTGAAGCTTTCTTT

v_gene: TRBV7-9
j_gene: TRBJ1-2
len: 16
d_gene: TRBD1
abundance: -
CDR3aa: CASSLDGVTGGTGYTF
CDR3nt: TGTGCCAGCAGCTTAGATGGGGTGACAGGGGGCACTGGCTACACCTTC

v_gene: TRBV6-1
j_gene: TRBJ1-2
len: 14
d_gene: -
abundance: -
CDR3aa: CASSEAGGNYGYTF
CDR3nt: TGTGCCAGCAGTGAAGCGGGGGGTAACTATGGCTACACCTTC

v_gene: TRBV29-1
j_gene: TRBJ2-7
len: 16
d_gene: -
abundance: -
CDR3aa: CSVEKGESWYSYEQYF
CDR3nt: TGCAGCGTTGAAAAGGGGGAAAGTTGGTACTCCTACGAGCAGTACTTC

v_gene: TRBV5-4
j_gene: TRBJ1-4
len: 16
d_gene: -
abundance: -
CDR3aa: CASSLEPDSSNEKLFF
CDR3nt: TGTGCCAGCAGCTTGGAGCCTGACAGTTCTAATGAAAAACTGTTTTTT

v_gene: TRBV28
j_gene: TRBJ1-5
len: 17
d_gene: TRBD1
abundance: -
CDR3aa: CASIPGQGFPLNQPQHF
CDR3nt: TGTGCCAGCATCCCGGGACAGGGGTTTCCCCTCAATCAGCCCCAGCATTTT

v_gene: TRBV18
j_gene: TRBJ1-5
len: 15
d_gene: -
abundance: -
CDR3aa: CASSPYESSNQPQHF
CDR3nt: TGTGCCAGCTCACCCTACGAGAGTAGCAATCAGCCCCAGCATTTT

v_gene: TRBV7-2
j_gene: TRBJ2-1
len: 14
d_gene: -
abundance: once
CDR3aa: CASSLSFYGNEQFF
CDR3nt: TGTGCCAGCAGCTTAAGTTTCTACGGCAATGAGCAGTTCTTC

v_gene: TRBV3-1/TRBV3-2
j_gene: TRBJ2-7
len: 14
d_gene: TRBD1
abundance: -
CDR3aa: CASSHNDRDHEQYF
CDR3nt: TGTGCCAGCAGCCACAACGACAGGGACCACGAGCAGTACTTC

v_gene: TRBV7-3
j_gene: TRBJ1-1
len: 14
d_gene: -
abundance: -
CDR3aa: CASSLSPGNTEAFF
CDR3nt: TGTGCCAGCAGCTTAAGTCCAGGCAACACTGAAGCTTTCTTT

v_gene: TRBV27
j_gene: TRBJ1-2
len: 15
d_gene: TRBD1
abundance: -
CDR3aa: CASSRTGGSSGGYTF
CDR3nt: TGTGCCAGCAGTCGGACAGGGGGCTCCTCGGGTGGCTACACCTTC

v_gene: TRBV7-8
j_gene: TRBJ1-1
len: 12
d_gene: -
abundance: -
CDR3aa: CASSPPDSEAFF
CDR3nt: TGTGCCAGCAGCCCACCGGACAGCGAAGCTTTCTTT

v_gene: TRBV10-3
j_gene: TRBJ1-2
len: 16
d_gene: -
abundance: -
CDR3aa: CAISVGTLSENYGYTF
CDR3nt: TGTGCCATCAGTGTCGGGACTCTTTCCGAGAACTATGGCTACACCTTC

v_gene: TRBV29-1
j_gene: TRBJ2-3
len: 15
d_gene: TRBD1
abundance: -
CDR3aa: CSANTATGGDGTQYF
CDR3nt: TGCAGCGCTAATACGGCGACAGGGGGAGATGGTACGCAGTATTTT

v_gene: TRBV18
j_gene: TRBJ1-1
len: 14
d_gene: TRBD1
abundance: -
CDR3aa: CASSPRGTGGEAFF
CDR3nt: TGTGCCAGCTCACCACGGGGGACAGGGGGCGAAGCTTTCTTT

v_gene: TRBV11-2
j_gene: TRBJ1-2
len: 12
d_gene: -
abundance: -
CDR3aa: CASSASRVGYTF
CDR3nt: TGTGCCAGCAGCGCAAGCAGGGTTGGCTACACCTTC

v_gene: TRBV18
j_gene: TRBJ1-3
len: 16
d_gene: -
abundance: few
CDR3aa: CASSPTQTLSGNTIYF
CDR3nt: TGTGCCAGCTCACCAACACAGACACTCTCTGGAAACACCATATATTTT

v_gene: TRBV10-1
j_gene: TRBJ2-1
len: 14
d_gene: -
abundance: -
CDR3aa: CASSDVVASDEQFF
CDR3nt: TGCGCCAGCAGTGACGTTGTAGCAAGCGATGAGCAGTTCTTC

v_gene: TRBV9
j_gene: TRBJ1-3
len: 13
d_gene: -
abundance: -
CDR3aa: CASSRFRGNTIYF
CDR3nt: TGTGCCAGCAGCCGCTTCAGGGGAAACACCATATATTTT

v_gene: TRBV13
j_gene: TRBJ2-7
len: 15
d_gene: -
abundance: few
CDR3aa: CASNRRRGLSYEQYF
CDR3nt: TGTGCCAGCAACCGCCGTCGGGGACTTTCCTACGAGCAGTACTTC

v_gene: TRBV5-1
j_gene: TRBJ1-3
len: 15
d_gene: -
abundance: -
CDR3aa: CASRYSEGPGNTIYF
CDR3nt: TGCGCCAGCAGGTATTCCGAGGGCCCGGGAAACACCATATATTTT

v_gene: TRBV7-9
j_gene: TRBJ2-3
len: 16
d_gene: -
abundance: -
CDR3aa: CASSPLWTGSTDTQYF
CDR3nt: TGTGCCAGCAGCCCTTTGTGGACGGGGAGCACAGATACGCAGTATTTT

v_gene: TRBV2
j_gene: TRBJ1-1
len: 12
d_gene: -
abundance: -
CDR3aa: CASSVFRTEAFF
CDR3nt: TGTGCCAGCAGTGTATTTCGGACTGAAGCTTTCTTT

v_gene: TRBV6-2/TRBV6-3
j_gene: TRBJ1-1
len: 16
d_gene: -
abundance: -
CDR3aa: CASSYSSIGVMAEAFF
CDR3nt: TGTGCCAGCAGTTACTCGAGTATCGGGGTTATGGCTGAGGCTTTCTTT

v_gene: TRBV6-4
j_gene: TRBJ2-1
len: 15
d_gene: TRBD1
abundance: -
CDR3aa: CASSLDRDIYNEQFF
CDR3nt: TGTGCCAGCAGTCTTGACAGGGATATTTACAATGAGCAGTTCTTC

v_gene: TRBV4-1
j_gene: TRBJ1-1
len: 18
d_gene: -
abundance: -
CDR3aa: CASSQVGRKAGKSTEAFF
CDR3nt: TGCGCCAGCAGCCAAGTGGGCAGGAAAGCCGGCAAGAGCACTGAAGCTTTCTTT

v_gene: TRBV7-2
j_gene: TRBJ2-2
len: 13
d_gene: TRBD2
abundance: -
CDR3aa: CASRGLFTGELFF
CDR3nt: TGTGCCAGCCGGGGACTATTCACCGGGGAGCTGTTTTTT

v_gene: TRBV5-1
j_gene: TRBJ2-1
len: 15
d_gene: TRBD2
abundance: -
CDR3aa: CASSLGTSVYNEQFF
CDR3nt: TGCGCCAGCAGCTTAGGGACTAGCGTTTACAATGAGCAGTTCTTC

v_gene: TRBV6-5
j_gene: TRBJ1-3
len: 15
d_gene: TRBD1
abundance: -
CDR3aa: CASRLDREVGNTIYF
CDR3nt: TGTGCCAGCAGACTAGACAGGGAGGTTGGAAACACCATATATTTT

v_gene: TRBV6-6
j_gene: TRBJ1-1
len: 16
d_gene: TRBD1
abundance: -
CDR3aa: CASSRGGKSMNTEAFF
CDR3nt: TGTGCCAGCAGTCGAGGGGGCAAGAGTATGAACACTGAAGCTTTCTTT

v_gene: TRBV7-9
j_gene: TRBJ2-1
len: 16
d_gene: TRBD2
abundance: -
CDR3aa: CASSRFGTSANNEQFF
CDR3nt: TGTGCCAGCAGCCGATTCGGGACTAGCGCCAACAATGAGCAGTTCTTC

v_gene: TRBV7-3
j_gene: TRBJ2-1
len: 13
d_gene: -
abundance: -
CDR3aa: CASSLSGVNEQFF
CDR3nt: TGTGCCAGCAGCCTCTCGGGGGTTAATGAGCAGTTCTTC

v_gene: TRBV13
j_gene: TRBJ2-1
len: 15
d_gene: -
abundance: few
CDR3aa: CASSPSGQGKNEQFF
CDR3nt: TGTGCCAGCAGCCCATCAGGGCAGGGAAAAAATGAGCAGTTCTTC

v_gene: TRBV19
j_gene: TRBJ1-1
len: 16
d_gene: TRBD1
abundance: once
CDR3aa: CASRNTGQGHNTEAFF
CDR3nt: TGTGCCAGTAGAAATACGGGACAGGGACACAACACTGAAGCTTTCTTT

v_gene: TRBV12-3/TRBV12-4
j_gene: TRBJ1-5
len: 12
d_gene: -
abundance: -
CDR3aa: CASKYSNQPQHF
CDR3nt: TGTGCCAGCAAATATAGCAATCAGCCCCAGCATTTT

v_gene: TRBV6-6
j_gene: TRBJ1-2
len: 15
d_gene: -
abundance: -
CDR3aa: CASSYSVQGFYGYTF
CDR3nt: TGTGCCAGCAGTTACTCCGTCCAGGGGTTCTATGGCTACACCTTC

v_gene: TRBV4-3
j_gene: TRBJ2-7
len: 15
d_gene: TRBD1
abundance: -
CDR3aa: CASSQDPTGGHEQYF
CDR3nt: TGCGCCAGCAGCCAAGATCCCACAGGGGGGCACGAGCAGTACTTC

v_gene: TRBV7-2
j_gene: TRBJ1-2
len: 15
d_gene: -
abundance: -
CDR3aa: CASSSPRVQGRGYTF
CDR3nt: TGTGCCAGCAGCTCCCCCAGGGTGCAAGGCCGAGGCTACACCTTC

v_gene: TRBV25-1
j_gene: TRBJ2-3
len: 15
d_gene: -
abundance: -
CDR3aa: CASSKSAGETDTQYF
CDR3nt: TGTGCCAGCAGTAAATCGGCAGGGGAGACAGATACGCAGTATTTT

v_gene: TRBV9
j_gene: TRBJ2-3
len: 15
d_gene: TRBD2
abundance: -
CDR3aa: CASSPAGEFTDTQYF
CDR3nt: TGTGCCAGCAGCCCCGCGGGGGAGTTCACAGATACGCAGTATTTT

v_gene: TRBV19
j_gene: TRBJ1-2
len: 13
d_gene: -
abundance: -
CDR3aa: CASSPTDRPGYTF
CDR3nt: TGTGCCAGTAGTCCCACGGACAGACCCGGCTACACCTTC